This entry describes one TCR beta chain. The antigen remains undetermined. In the PCR, 60 Vbeta and 13 Jbeta primers were used. Data came from immunoSEQ multiplex PCR; TCRdb stores just in-frame clones and leaves some out. The data hold about 140,000 clones, with 80% observed a single time. The sample originates from a study of cytomegalovirus exposure and HLA in healthy donors. Study-wide findings and caveats: An analysis that came later showed most CMV-associated TCR beta chains appearing HLA-restricted.

Trimming stripped 5 bases from V and 5 bases from J, with 9 bases between. The CDR3 runs 12 residues. CDR1 and CDR2 from the germline V gene are LNHNV and YYDKDF (reference sequence). The chain employs TRBV15 and TRBJ1-2; D may be TRBD1 (6 bases). This TCR was recovered from a man between 40 and 49 years old in good health and CMV-seronegative. Sequencing was performed on PBMCs. In DNA, the CDR3 is TGTGCCACCAGCGGCCAGGGGTATGGCTACACCTTC. Amino acids: CATSGQGYGYTF.